This passage covers 14 T cell receptor gamma chains from one sample sequenced in a study of intestinal T cells in coeliac disease (dated by TCRdb to the early 2020s). For each case, genomic DNA was isolated from ten 5-um FFPE scrolls with the QIAamp DNA FFPE tissue kit. The library was generated by multiplex PCR. The listed sequencing device is Ion Torrent PGM. TRG repertoires were amplified from 150 to 250 ng of biopsy DNA with the LymphoTrack kit, in which Illumina adapters are carried by the primers. TCRdb recomputed clones from the public reads with CATT; identical DNA rows were then combined. For this sample there are fewer than 1,400 gamma-chain clones; roughly half appear just once. The ten largest clones take up approximately 12% of the sample. Sequenced: a duodenal biopsy. The receptors derive from a human donor with celiac disease.

In its sample, this clone was seen a few times. This sequence joins TRGV8 and TRGJP1. This CDR3 spans 14 amino acids. The germline gives CDR1 VENAVY, CDR2 YDSYNSRV. The CDR3 here is CAPGIEFSGWFKIF. The CDR3 nucleotides read TGTGCACCTGGGATTGAATTTTCTGGTTGGTTCAAGATATTT.

Concerning this clone: A much larger clone sits a single nucleotide away, making a read error possible. The V and J genes are TRGV8 and TRGJ1 or TRGJ2. Trimming took 4 bases from V and 9 from J; bases not matched to a gene: 21. In germline, CDR1 is VENAVY, CDR2 YDSYNSRV. This CDR3 comprises 16 residues. Here the CDR3 reads CATWDHRYYKPIKKLF. The CDR3 DNA follows: TGTGCCACCTGGGACCACCGTTATTATAAGCCCATTAAGAAACTCTTT.

Sample share makes this clone large. This chain uses TRGV2 with TRGJ1 or TRGJ2. In germline, CDR1 is EGSNGY, CDR2 YDSYNSKV. J was trimmed by 0 bases and V by 1 base; bases with no gene match: 3. The CDR3 consists of 14 residues. The CDR3 reads CATWDGPNYYKKLF. In DNA, the CDR3 is TGTGCCACCTGGGACGGACCGAATTATTATAAGAAACTCTTT.

This clone qualifies as large. The chain combines TRGV9 with TRGJ1 or TRGJ2. CDR3 length: 11 amino acids. Germline CDR1 reads GITISATS; CDR2 reads ISYDGTV (reference sequence). Trimming at V came to 1 base and at J to 8 bases, leaving 2 bases not matched to a gene. This chain's CDR3 is CALWEVHKKLF. The CDR3 DNA sequence: TGTGCCTTGTGGGAGGTACATAAGAAACTCTTT.

The chain couples TRGV2 to TRGJP2. The CDR3 loop spans 15 amino acids. Trimming at V came to 5 bases and at J to 0 bases, leaving 6 bases not matched to a gene. Germline V gene sequence: CDR1 EGSNGY, CDR2 YDSYNSKV. CDR3 protein: CATWGGHSSDWIKTF. The CDR3 DNA follows: TGTGCCACCTGGGGCGGCCATAGTAGTGATTGGATCAAGACGTTT.

Judged by abundance, this clone is large. The chain combines TRGV4 with TRGJ1 or TRGJ2. The CDR3 has 13 residues. The trim removed 0 bases at V and 7 bases at J, leaving 6 bases unmatched. Germline V CDR1 and CDR2: EGSTGY, YDSYTSSV. This chain's CDR3 is CATWDGPEYKKLF. CDR3 coding DNA: TGTGCCACCTGGGATGGGCCAGAATATAAGAAACTCTTT.

This clone is labeled as large (0.1 to 1%). The rearrangement joins TRGV4 to TRGJ1 or TRGJ2. The CDR3 spans 11 residues. Germline V lookup: CDR1 EGSTGY, CDR2 YDSYTSSV. J gave up 7 bases and V 3 bases, and 3 bases lay outside the gene matches. This chain's CDR3 is CATWDFYKKLF. CDR3 nucleotides: TGTGCCACCTGGGATTTCTATAAGAAACTCTTT.

The chain is built from TRGV8 and TRGJ1 or TRGJ2. CDR1 is VENAVY, CDR2 YDSYNSRV, per germline. CDR3 length: 12 amino acids. With V trimmed by 5 bases and J by 12 bases, 13 bases remained unmatched. CDR3 bases: TGTGCCACCTGGGGCCAGGGCGGTAGGAAACTCTTT. Residues: CATWGQGGRKLF.

About this clone: The sample has other DNA sequences that encode this CDR3 too. The gene calls are TRGV2 and TRGJP2. J gave up 17 bases and V 0 bases, and 12 bases lay outside the gene matches. Germline CDR1 reads EGSNGY; CDR2 reads YDSYNSKV. The CDR3 spans 13 residues. CDR3 sequence: CATWDGPVGSKTF. CDR3 in DNA: TGTGCCACCTGGGACGGGCCTGTTGGATCGAAGACGTTT.

This clone is large. V and J are TRGV11 and TRGJP1. TRGV11 is labeled an ORF, and its function is uncertain. This CDR3 region has 12 residues. V shed 8 bases, J shed 10 bases, and the junction held 7 bases outside the gene matches. The CDR3 is CACWNNDWFKIF. Written as DNA, the CDR3 is TGTGCCTGCTGGAATAACGATTGGTTCAAGATATTT.

This clone was found a few times. This chain joins TRGV10 and TRGJ1 or TRGJ2. TRGV10 is noted as an ORF with a role that remains uncertain. Germline trimming cut 8 bases from V and 4 bases from J; bases unmatched to any gene: 15. This CDR3 is 15 amino acids long. CDR3 sequence: CAAWGFVLGYYKKLF. The CDR3 region has the DNA TGTGCTGCGTGGGGATTCGTCCTAGGGTATTATAAGAAACTCTTT.

This chain links TRGV9 with TRGJ1 or TRGJ2. The ends lost 0 bases at V and 7 bases at J; junction bases unmatched: 6. CDR3 length: 13 amino acids. CDR1 and CDR2 from the germline V gene are GITISATS and ISYDGTV (reference sequence). The CDR3 spells CALWEVQGYKKLF. The DNA of the CDR3 is TGTGCCTTGTGGGAGGTGCAGGGATATAAGAAACTCTTT.

Comments on this clone: Being one base from a much bigger clone, this may be a read error. This rearrangement joins TRGV4 to TRGJP1. Germline CDR1 EGSTGY, CDR2 YDSYTSSV. This CDR3 is 17 amino acids long. Here the CDR3 reads CASWDGHPEATGWFKIF. The CDR3 coding sequence is TGTGCCTCCTGGGATGGGCATCCGGAGGCCACTGGTTGGTTCAAGATATTT.

By its share, this clone is large. The chain combines TRGV9 with TRGJ1 or TRGJ2. The CDR3 has 15 residues. With 2 bases clipped from V and 3 bases from J, the junction kept 10 bases outside the gene matches. Per germline, CDR1 GITISATS and CDR2 ISYDGTV (reference sequence). The CDR3 region has the DNA TGTGCCTTGTGGGAGGGGACCCCGAGTTATTATAAGAAACTCTTT. It yields the protein CALWEGTPSYYKKLF.